The rows below give T cell receptor beta chains drawn from one sample of a study of shared clonotypes between healthy human individuals. Here immunoSEQ multiplex PCR was the method, and the copy in TCRdb shows in-frame clones only, minus some. This table holds around 450,000 clones, roughly three quarters found once. The sequencing sample was made of PBMCs. These receptors were obtained from a woman aged 40 to 55 in good health. Some clones in this sample may be carry-over from other donors' samples. Each CDR3 is given with its conserved first and last residue. A D gene is named only where the DNA matches it firmly. Clone size appears in some rows only: once, few, many, or a class for an expanded clone.

V gene: TRBV2
clone size: .
J gene: TRBJ2-1
D gene: .
CDR3 DNA: TGTGCCAGCAACCGAGAGGGTGAGCAGTTCTTC
CDR3 protein: CASNREGEQFF

V gene: TRBV15
clone size: .
J gene: TRBJ2-1
D gene: TRBD1
CDR3 DNA: TGTGCCACCAGCGGAAGGGGGCAGCGCATTGACAATGAGCAGTTCTTC
CDR3 protein: CATSGRGQRIDNEQFF

V gene: TRBV28
clone size: .
J gene: TRBJ2-7
D gene: TRBD2
CDR3 DNA: TGTGCCAGCAGGCCTGCTGGGACTAGCGGGAGGGCCCGCGAGCAGTACTTC
CDR3 protein: CASRPAGTSGRAREQYF

V gene: TRBV29-1
clone size: few
J gene: TRBJ1-1
D gene: TRBD1
CDR3 DNA: TGCAGCGGCAAGACAGGGATGAACACTGAAGCTTTCTTT
CDR3 protein: CSGKTGMNTEAFF

V gene: TRBV5-8
clone size: few
J gene: TRBJ2-3
D gene: .
CDR3 DNA: TGTGCCAGCAGTCGGAGGGGGCCAGATACGCAGTATTTT
CDR3 protein: CASSRRGPDTQYF

V gene: TRBV7-8
clone size: .
J gene: TRBJ2-5
D gene: .
CDR3 DNA: TGTGCCAGCAGCTTCGGCAGGACGGGTTTAAGGGAGACCCAGTACTTC
CDR3 protein: CASSFGRTGLRETQYF

V gene: TRBV9
clone size: .
J gene: TRBJ2-7
D gene: .
CDR3 DNA: TGTGCCAGCAGCGTAGGCGGGATTGGATTCTACGAGCAGTACTTC
CDR3 protein: CASSVGGIGFYEQYF

V gene: TRBV7-3
clone size: many
J gene: TRBJ2-2
D gene: .
CDR3 DNA: TGTGCCAGCAGCTTATACAAAAACACCGGGACCGGGGAGCTGTTTTTT
CDR3 protein: CASSLYKNTGTGELFF

V gene: TRBV27
clone size: .
J gene: TRBJ2-3
D gene: TRBD2
CDR3 DNA: TGTGCCAGCAGTCCTTTAGCGGGAGTGGGGGATACGCAGTATTTT
CDR3 protein: CASSPLAGVGDTQYF

V gene: TRBV29-1
clone size: .
J gene: TRBJ1-4
D gene: .
CDR3 DNA: TGCAGCGTCCCCCTGGACGGCTTTAATGAAAAACTGTTTTTT
CDR3 protein: CSVPLDGFNEKLFF

V gene: TRBV19
clone size: .
J gene: TRBJ1-1
D gene: .
CDR3 DNA: TGTGCCAGTAGTCGCGTGGGAGCCGAAGCTTCCTTT
CDR3 protein: CASSRVGAEASF

V gene: TRBV6-6
clone size: .
J gene: TRBJ2-5
D gene: .
CDR3 DNA: TGTGCCAGCAGTTACTCCGCGGGGCGGTACCAAGAGACCCAGTACTTC
CDR3 protein: CASSYSAGRYQETQYF

V gene: TRBV18
clone size: .
J gene: TRBJ2-7
D gene: .
CDR3 DNA: TGTGCCAGCTCACCCGGTGGCGAGCAGTACTTC
CDR3 protein: CASSPGGEQYF

V gene: TRBV6-5
clone size: .
J gene: TRBJ1-5
D gene: .
CDR3 DNA: TGTGCCAGCACCCCTGGGCTTTATAGCAATCAGCCCCAGCATTTT
CDR3 protein: CASTPGLYSNQPQHF

V gene: TRBV29-1
clone size: .
J gene: TRBJ1-4
D gene: .
CDR3 DNA: TGCAGCGTTGTTGAGGACAGCCGTAGGAATGAAAAACTGTTTTTT
CDR3 protein: CSVVEDSRRNEKLFF

V gene: TRBV6-5
clone size: .
J gene: TRBJ2-7
D gene: .
CDR3 DNA: TGTGCCAGCAGTGGGACCTACGAGCAGTACTTC
CDR3 protein: CASSGTYEQYF

V gene: TRBV6-1
clone size: .
J gene: TRBJ1-5
D gene: TRBD1
CDR3 DNA: TGTGCCAGCAGTGTGGGAAGGGGGCGGAATCAGCCCCAGCATTTT
CDR3 protein: CASSVGRGRNQPQHF

V gene: TRBV27
clone size: few
J gene: TRBJ2-2
D gene: .
CDR3 DNA: TGTGCCAGCAGACAAACCGGGGTTTCTGCCGGGGAGCTGTTTTTT
CDR3 protein: CASRQTGVSAGELFF

V gene: TRBV2
clone size: few
J gene: TRBJ2-2
D gene: .
CDR3 DNA: TGTGCCAAACAACCGAACACCGGGGAGCTGTTTTTT
CDR3 protein: CAKQPNTGELFF

V gene: TRBV7-2
clone size: .
J gene: TRBJ2-1
D gene: .
CDR3 DNA: TGTGCCAGCAGATTCTCCGGGACTGGATCATACAATGAGCAGTTCTTC
CDR3 protein: CASRFSGTGSYNEQFF

V gene: TRBV29-1
clone size: .
J gene: TRBJ2-1
D gene: .
CDR3 DNA: TGCAGCGGTATAGGACAGAGATACAATGAGCAGTTCTTC
CDR3 protein: CSGIGQRYNEQFF

V gene: TRBV7-2
clone size: .
J gene: TRBJ2-1
D gene: .
CDR3 DNA: TGTGCCAGCAGCTTGGCTAGCGACTACAATGAGCAGTTCTTC
CDR3 protein: CASSLASDYNEQFF